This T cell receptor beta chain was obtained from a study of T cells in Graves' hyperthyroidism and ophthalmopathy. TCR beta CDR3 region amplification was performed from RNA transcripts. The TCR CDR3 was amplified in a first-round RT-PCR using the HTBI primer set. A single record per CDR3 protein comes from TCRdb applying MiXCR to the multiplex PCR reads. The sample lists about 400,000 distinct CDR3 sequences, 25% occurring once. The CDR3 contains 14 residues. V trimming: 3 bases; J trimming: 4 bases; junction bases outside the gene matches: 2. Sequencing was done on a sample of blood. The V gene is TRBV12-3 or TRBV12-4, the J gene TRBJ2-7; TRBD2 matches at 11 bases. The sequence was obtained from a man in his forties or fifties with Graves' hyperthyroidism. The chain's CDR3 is CASSFTSGRYEQYF. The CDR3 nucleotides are TGTGCCAGCAGTTTCACTAGCGGGAGATACGAGCAGTACTTC.